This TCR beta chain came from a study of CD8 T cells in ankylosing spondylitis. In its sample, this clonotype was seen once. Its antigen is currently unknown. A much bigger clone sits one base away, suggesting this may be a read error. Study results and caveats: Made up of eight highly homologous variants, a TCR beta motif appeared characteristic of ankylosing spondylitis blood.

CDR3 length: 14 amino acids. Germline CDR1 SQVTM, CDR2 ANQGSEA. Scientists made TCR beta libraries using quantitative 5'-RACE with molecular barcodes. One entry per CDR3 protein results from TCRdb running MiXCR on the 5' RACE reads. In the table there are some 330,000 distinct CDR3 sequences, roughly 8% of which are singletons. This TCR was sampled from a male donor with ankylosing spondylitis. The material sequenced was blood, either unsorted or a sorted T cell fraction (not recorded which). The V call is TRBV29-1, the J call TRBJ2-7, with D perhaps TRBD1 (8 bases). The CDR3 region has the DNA TGCAGCGTTGTGCGGACAGGGAGGGTCTACGGGCAGTACTTC. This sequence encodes CSVVRTGRVYGQYF.